In this sample, the clone carrying this T cell receptor beta chain turned up once. The antigen is not known. The data were taken from a study of immune evolution from preneoplasia to lung adenocarcinoma. Points from the study as a whole: Top clone frequencies peaked in normal lung, apparently declining through invasive adenocarcinoma. Later-stage lesions appeared to have more T cells, more diversity, less clonality.

The CDR3 contains 14 residues. V dropped 6 bases and J dropped 7 bases, with 13 bases sitting between them. Germline V gene lookup returns CDR1 LNHDA and CDR2 SQIVND (reference sequence). Method: immunoSEQ multiplex PCR; TCRdb's copy keeps in-frame clones and lacks some. Here the sample spans over 6,000 clones, 75% to 85% being singletons. Nucleic acids came from premalignant or tumor cells enriched by macro-dissection. The receptor comes from a person between 65 and 80 years old with lung adenocarcinoma. Sequencing used FFPE minimally invasive lung adenocarcinoma tissue. The chain recombines TRBV19 with TRBJ1-6; tentatively, D is TRBD1 (6 bases). In DNA, the CDR3 is TGTGCCAGTAGGGCTAATGGACAGAATTCACCCCTCCACTTT. Translated, it gives CASRANGQNSPLHF.